Below, 25 T cell receptor beta chains from the same sample are listed, as sequenced in a study of identical twins. TCRdb re-analysed the 5' RACE reads in MiXCR, keeping a single row per CDR3 protein. The profile shows about 470,000 distinct CDR3 sequences, 24% of them singletons. These data were also reused for a study on T cells expressing NK-cell markers.

Sequencing was carried out using CD4+ T cells sorted from blood. Source of these receptors: a young woman in good health.

This clonotype has a handful of counts. This rearrangement joins TRBV6-6 to TRBJ1-1; D call uncertain. Trimming stripped 0 bases from V and 6 bases from J, with 8 bases between. In germline, CDR1 is MNHNY, CDR2 SVGAGI (reference sequence). The CDR3 is 13 residues long. As DNA, the CDR3 is TGTGCCAGCAGTTACTCGACGGAGCCTGAAGCTTTCTTT. Translated, it gives CASSYSTEPEAFF.

The rearrangement links TRBV5-5 to TRBJ1-6; D call uncertain. The V end lost 1 base, the J end lost 6 bases, and 8 bases lay between the germline ends. The CDR3 has 14 amino acids. Germline lookup yields CDR1 SGHKS and CDR2 YYEKEE (reference sequence). CDR3 protein: CASSLFQFNSPLHF. Here the CDR3 DNA reads TGTGCCAGCAGCTTGTTTCAGTTTAATTCACCCCTCCACTTT.

The sample holds a few counts of this clonotype. The J gene is TRBJ1-1, the V gene TRBV11-2; D perhaps matches TRBD1 (5 bases). Germline V gene lookup returns CDR1 SGHAT and CDR2 FQNNGV. Trimming took 2 bases from V and 10 from J, leaving 11 bases between them. The CDR3 extends over 12 amino acids. The CDR3, as DNA: TGTGCCAGCAGCTTAAGCAGGGTCGGAGCTTTCTTT. Its translation is CASSLSRVGAFF.

This chain joins TRBV19 and TRBJ2-1; TRBD1 matches at 9 bases. V was pared by 6 bases and J by 4 bases, with 7 bases of the junction left unmatched. The CDR3 spans 15 residues. Germline V gene sequence: CDR1 LNHDA, CDR2 SQIVND (reference sequence). The CDR3 bases are TGTGCCAGTAGAAAACAGGGGGCTTTGTACAATGAGCAGTTCTTC. This gives the protein CASRKQGALYNEQFF.

This chain joins TRBV29-1 and TRBJ1-2, with 9 bases that match TRBD1. V was clipped by 4 bases and J by 2 bases; unmatched bases: 14. CDR3 length: 17 residues. From germline, CDR1 is SQVTM and CDR2 ANQGSEA. The CDR3: CSVVPRDRALTNYGYTF. As DNA, the CDR3 is TGCAGCGTTGTGCCCCGGGACAGGGCTCTTACCAACTATGGCTACACCTTC.

The chain employs TRBV27 and TRBJ2-1; D is unresolved. The germline V gene encodes CDR1 MNHEY and CDR2 SMNVEV (reference sequence). V gave up 5 bases and J gave up 7 bases, with 12 bases separating them. The CDR3 extends over 13 amino acids. The DNA of the CDR3 is TGTGCCAGCAGTACGCTAATCAGAAATGAGCAGTTCTTC. The encoded protein is CASSTLIRNEQFF.

The V gene is TRBV7-2, the J gene TRBJ2-5; D is unresolved. Germline assignment: CDR1 SGHTA and CDR2 FQGNSA. Trimming pared 0 bases from V and 2 bases from J, leaving 7 bases between. The CDR3 covers 14 residues. This CDR3 reads CASSLAVGQETQYF. The CDR3, as DNA: TGTGCCAGCAGCTTAGCGGTCGGGCAAGAGACCCAGTACTTC.

CDR3 sequence: CASSWFRVLAGNNEQFF. CDR3 nucleotides: TGCGCCAGCAGCTGGTTCCGTGTTCTAGCGGGGAACAATGAGCAGTTCTTC. V and J are TRBV5-1 and TRBJ2-1, with 9 bases lining up with TRBD2. Germline loops: CDR1 SGHRS, CDR2 YFSETQ. The CDR3 contains 17 residues. V gave up 3 bases and J gave up 5 bases; unmatched junction bases: 12.

This clonotype was picked up a small number of times. The gene calls are TRBV28 and TRBJ2-3; D gene ambiguous. V shed 3 bases and J shed 6 bases, with 13 bases lying between them. The CDR3 is 14 residues long. CDR1 is MDHEN and CDR2 is SYDVKM in the germline V gene. CDR3 sequence (DNA): TGTGCCAGCAGTTTGGTCGGGTTGAGGGATACGCAGTATTTT. It codes for CASSLVGLRDTQYF.

This clonotype turned up a few times. The V and J genes are TRBV27 and TRBJ2-7, with D possibly being TRBD2 (5 bases). Germline CDR1 is MNHEY and CDR2 is SMNVEV (reference sequence). The CDR3 sequence is 12 residues long. The V end was cut by 5 bases, the J end by 6 bases, with 11 bases between. The CDR3 DNA reads as TGTGCCAGCAGTAACCTAGGAGGCGAGCAGTACTTC. Its translation: CASSNLGGEQYF.

The chain combines TRBV20-1 with TRBJ2-1; tentatively, D is TRBD2 (6 bases). Germline CDR1 is DFQATT and CDR2 is SNEGSKA (reference sequence). This CDR3 has 16 amino acids. Trimming shortened V by 5 bases and J by 0 bases, and 17 bases separated the two germline ends. The CDR3 DNA reads as TGCAGTGCTCCCCCTCGAATAGCGGACTCCTACAATGAGCAGTTCTTC. Protein: CSAPPRIADSYNEQFF.

The chain combines TRBV7-2 with TRBJ2-3, with 7 bases matching TRBD2. Germline-derived CDR1 and CDR2 are SGHTA and FQGNSA. This CDR3 comprises 15 residues. V lost 4 bases and J lost 4; bases outside the gene matches: 8. CDR3 coding DNA: TGTGCCAGCAGCTCCCTAGCGGACGAGGCAGATACGCAGTATTTT. It yields the protein CASSSLADEADTQYF.

CDR3 protein: CASGDVHGYTF. CDR3 nucleotides: TGTGCCAGCGGGGACGTACATGGCTACACCTTC. The V call is TRBV6-6, the J call TRBJ1-2; TRBD1 might be the D (5 bases). Trimming pared 8 bases from V and 6 bases from J, leaving 10 bases between. Per the germline V gene, CDR1 is MNHNY and CDR2 is SVGAGI (reference sequence). CDR3 length: 11 amino acids.

This clonotype was recorded a few times. The CDR3 loop is CASSRPASGSYEQYF. The DNA for the CDR3 is TGTGCCAGCAGCCGCCCGGCTAGCGGGAGTTACGAGCAGTACTTC. This chain joins TRBV12-3 or TRBV12-4 and TRBJ2-7; 10 bases are shared with TRBD2. V shed 6 bases and J 4 bases; nucleotides not matched to a gene: 9. This CDR3 has 15 residues.

This clonotype was seen only a few times. The chain joins TRBV20-1 to TRBJ2-3; TRBD2 might be the D (5 bases). The CDR3 runs 15 residues. The V and J ends lost 1 base and 2 bases respectively, with 13 bases between them. CDR1 DFQATT and CDR2 SNEGSKA come from the germline V gene (reference sequence). The CDR3 here is CSARVSSRDTDTQYF. DNA of the CDR3: TGCAGTGCTAGAGTCAGCTCCCGGGACACAGATACGCAGTATTTT.

The chain recombines TRBV5-1 with TRBJ2-3, with 7 bases matching TRBD1. Per the germline V gene, CDR1 is SGHRS and CDR2 is YFSETQ. CDR3 size: 14 residues. The ends lost 4 bases at V and 4 bases at J; junction bases unmatched: 6. The CDR3 DNA sequence: TGCGCCAGCAGCACACAGGGGTGGGCAGATACGCAGTATTTT. It yields the protein CASSTQGWADTQYF.

This clonotype occurred a few times. The genes are TRBV5-4 and TRBJ2-1; D possibly uses TRBD1 or TRBD2 (6 bases each). Germline loops: CDR1 SGHNT, CDR2 YYREEE (reference sequence). The V and J ends lost 5 bases and 6 bases respectively, with 18 bases between them. The CDR3 extends over 15 amino acids. In DNA, the CDR3 is TGTGCCAGCAGGGTAGGGGGGCCCGGGGCCAATGAGCAGTTCTTC. Translating it yields CASRVGGPGANEQFF.

This clonotype was observed a handful of times. V usage is TRBV5-1 and J usage is TRBJ2-7, with 8 nucleotides matching TRBD2. This CDR3 spans 13 amino acids. In germline, CDR1 is SGHRS, CDR2 YFSETQ. The ends lost 2 bases at V and 8 bases at J; junction bases unmatched: 6. CDR3 DNA: TGCGCCAGCAGCTTAGCGGGAGTCTCGAAGCAGTACTTC. Translating it yields CASSLAGVSKQYF.

J is TRBJ2-7 and V is TRBV18, with 7 bases matching TRBD1. The germline V gene encodes CDR1 KGHSH and CDR2 LQKENI. V lost 5 bases to trimming and J lost 5 bases; unmatched junction nucleotides: 18. The CDR3 has 17 residues. The CDR3 nucleotides read TGTGCCAGCTCATCCTTCATTTCAGGGGGAAGTCGGAACGAGCAGTACTTC. Amino acid sequence: CASSSFISGGSRNEQYF. Variable domain in full (rest from reference TRBV18 and TRBJ2-7): NAGVMQNPRHLVRRRGQEARLRCSPMKGHSHVYWYRQLPEEGLKFMVYLQKENIIDESGMPKERFSAEFPKEGPSILRIQQVVRGDSAAYFCASSSFISGGSRNEQYFGPGTRLTVT.

This clonotype was seen a handful of times. The chain employs TRBV2 and TRBJ2-5, with D perhaps TRBD1 (6 bases). Germline lookup yields CDR1 SNHLY and CDR2 FYNNEI. This CDR3 contains 14 residues. V was shortened by 5 bases and J by 3 bases, with 13 bases between the two germline ends. The CDR3: CASSRFRDKETQYF. The CDR3 DNA sequence: TGTGCCAGCAGTAGGTTTCGGGACAAAGAGACCCAGTACTTC.

This clonotype has more than one count but fewer than ten. This chain uses TRBV12-3 or TRBV12-4 with TRBJ2-5; TRBD2 agrees at 9 bases. CDR3 size: 15 residues. V lost 6 bases and J lost 5; bases outside the gene matches: 10. In DNA, the CDR3 is TGTGCCAGCAGGACCGGGACTAGCTCCCTGGAGACCCAGTACTTC. It translates to CASRTGTSSLETQYF.

The chain's CDR3 is CSARDPGPGGANNEQFF. CDR3 DNA: TGCAGTGCTAGAGATCCGGGCCCGGGAGGGGCCAACAATGAGCAGTTCTTC. This rearrangement joins TRBV20-1 to TRBJ2-1; 8 positions match TRBD2. With 0 bases clipped from V and 5 bases from J, the junction kept 12 bases outside the gene matches. CDR3 length: 17 amino acids. CDR1 DFQATT and CDR2 SNEGSKA come from the germline V gene (reference sequence).

This clonotype has a handful of counts. The chain is built from TRBV9 and TRBJ1-1; D is ambiguous. Germline lookup yields CDR1 SGDLS and CDR2 YYNGEE. CDR3 length: 14 residues. Trimming pared 0 bases from V and 4 bases from J, leaving 10 bases between. The CDR3 protein is CASSVVGASTEAFF. CDR3 nucleotide sequence: TGTGCCAGCAGCGTAGTTGGTGCCAGCACTGAAGCTTTCTTT. Variable domain in full (rest from reference TRBV9 and TRBJ1-1): DSGVTQTPKHLITATGQRVTLRCSPRSGDLSVYWYQQSLDQGLQFLIQYYNGEERAKGNILERFSAQQFPDLHSELNLSSLELGDSALYFCASSVVGASTEAFFGQGTRLTVV.

The rearrangement links TRBV24-1 to TRBJ1-3; D unclear. V lost 9 bases to trimming and J lost 7 bases, with 15 bases between them. The CDR3 has 13 residues. Germline V gene lookup returns CDR1 KGHDR and CDR2 SFDVKD. Here the CDR3 reads CATSSPESNTIYF. CDR3 coding DNA: TGTGCCACCTCTAGCCCTGAGAGTAACACCATATATTTT.

This clonotype has only a few counts. The rearrangement links TRBV11-2 to TRBJ2-5, with TRBD2 as a possible D gene (6 bases). Germline-derived CDR1 and CDR2 are SGHAT and FQNNGV. CDR3 size: 16 residues. Trimming cost V 3 bases and J 1 base, with 15 bases left between them. The CDR3 bases are TGTGCCAGCAGCTTCTACCCGGGAGTAGCCCAAGAGACCCAGTACTTC. Protein product: CASSFYPGVAQETQYF.